The clone carrying this T cell receptor beta chain was observed at least ten times. No antigen is known for it. Noted time point: newly diagnosed GD, antithyroid drugs for less than 3 months. Researchers made the TCR library from RNA that was extracted from PBMCs. An endocrinology unit in Xi'an, China, supplied the patients. The length of the CDR3 is 15 residues. The trim removed 2 bases at V and 8 bases at J, leaving 8 bases unmatched. Germline CDR1 LGHDT, CDR2 YNNKEL (reference sequence). Libraries of TCR beta came from iRepertoire HTBI primers plus Arm-PCR of CDR3 regions. TCRdb used MiXCR to reprocess the multiplex PCR reads, holding one entry per CDR3 protein. Altogether around 400,000 distinct CDR3 sequences are present, roughly 15% being singletons, with the ten largest covering about 20%. This entry belongs to a study of regulatory T cells in long-lasting Graves disease. Overall study findings and caveats: The persistent group shared about 2,500 public clonotypes, more than the 950 to 1,000 shared by new patients.

Material: peripheral blood mononuclear cells (PBMCs), obtained at new diagnosis, from a patient treated with antithyroid drugs. The sequence came from a female donor with Graves disease. The chain has TRBV3-1 and TRBJ1-2, with 10 bases that match TRBD1. CDR3 amino acids: CASSQRDRGSWGYTF. CDR3 sequence (DNA): TGTGCCAGCAGCCAAAGGGACAGGGGTTCGTGGGGCTACACCTTC.